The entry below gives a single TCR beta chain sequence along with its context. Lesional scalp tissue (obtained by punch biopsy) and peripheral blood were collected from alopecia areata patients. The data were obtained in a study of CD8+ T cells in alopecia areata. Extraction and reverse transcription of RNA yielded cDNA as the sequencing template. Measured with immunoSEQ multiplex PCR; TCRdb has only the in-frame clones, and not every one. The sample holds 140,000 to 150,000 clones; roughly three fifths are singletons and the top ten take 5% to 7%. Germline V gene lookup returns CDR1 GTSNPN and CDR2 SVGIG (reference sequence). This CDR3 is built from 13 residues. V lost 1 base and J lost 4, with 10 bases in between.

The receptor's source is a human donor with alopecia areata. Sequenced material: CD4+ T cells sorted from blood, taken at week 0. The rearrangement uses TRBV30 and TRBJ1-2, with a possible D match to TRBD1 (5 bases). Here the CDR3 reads CAWSEGIGYGYTF. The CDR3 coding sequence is TGTGCCTGGAGTGAGGGGATCGGCTATGGCTACACCTTC.